The 18 T cell receptor beta chains listed next were all sequenced from one sample in a study of cytomegalovirus exposure and HLA in healthy donors. The method was immunoSEQ multiplex PCR; TCRdb's version includes in-frame clones alone and lacks a portion of them. Of 90,000 to 130,000 clones listed, more than 70% are singletons. Specimen: PBMCs. The origin of the receptors is a woman aged 18-30 years in good health and CMV-seronegative.

V gene TRBV19 combines with J gene TRBJ2-2; unclear D gene. Trimming took off 6 bases at V and 8 bases at J, with 7 bases between the two ends. The CDR3 contains 11 residues. Germline CDR1 is LNHDA and CDR2 is SQIVND (reference sequence). This CDR3 is CASSQAGELFF. The CDR3, as DNA: TGTGCCAGTAGCCAAGCGGGGGAGCTGTTTTTT.

V is TRBV5-1 and J is TRBJ2-1; D might be TRBD2 (7 bases). Trimming removed 2 bases from V and 4 bases from J, with 22 bases in between. The CDR3 extends over 18 amino acids. Looked up from germline, CDR1 is SGHRS and CDR2 is YFSETQ. This chain's CDR3 is CASSLRGGLSKSYNEQFF. Written as DNA, the CDR3 is TGCGCCAGCAGCTTAAGGGGGGGCCTGTCAAAATCGTACAATGAGCAGTTCTTC.

The chain links TRBV18 to TRBJ2-7; 12 bases fit TRBD2. The germline V gene has CDR1 KGHSH and CDR2 LQKENI. V gave up 6 bases and J gave up 3 bases; unmatched junction bases: 6. This CDR3 has 15 amino acids. This CDR3 is CASSLTSGGDYEQYF. The DNA of the CDR3 is TGTGCCAGCTCCCTGACTAGCGGGGGAGACTACGAGCAGTACTTC.

The chain links TRBV29-1 to TRBJ1-2, with D possibly matching TRBD1 (5 bases). Trimming pared 0 bases from V and 5 bases from J, leaving 10 bases between. Germline V CDR1 and CDR2: SQVTM, ANQGSEA. This CDR3 spans 13 amino acids. CDR3 protein: CSVEDGAAYGYTF. The CDR3 nucleotides are TGCAGCGTTGAAGATGGGGCAGCGTATGGCTACACCTTC.

V gene TRBV15 combines with J gene TRBJ2-7; the D is unclear. Between the trimmed V and J ends, which lost 0 bases and 6 bases, there was a span of 9 bases. The length of the CDR3 is 13 residues. Germline CDR1 is LNHNV and CDR2 is YYDKDF (reference sequence). CDR3 in amino acids: CATSRDQQREQYF. The CDR3 coding sequence is TGTGCCACCAGCAGAGATCAGCAGCGCGAGCAGTACTTC. The full variable domain, in which reference TRBV15 and TRBJ2-7 provide the parts outside the CDR3, is DAMVIQNPRYQVTQFGKPVTLSCSQTLNHNVMYWYQQKSSQAPKLLFHYYDKDFNNEADTPDNFQSRRPNTSFCFLDIRSPGLGDTAMYLCATSRDQQREQYFGPGTRLTVT.

This chain links TRBV5-1 with TRBJ2-3; 10 bases are a match to TRBD1. V dropped 4 bases and J dropped 1; count of bases not matched to a gene: 6. Per the germline V gene, CDR1 is SGHRS and CDR2 is YFSETQ. The CDR3 has 16 residues. CDR3 sequence: CASSRRDRGGTDTQYF. DNA of the CDR3: TGCGCCAGCAGCCGCCGGGACAGGGGAGGCACAGATACGCAGTATTTT.

The rearrangement links TRBV11-2 to TRBJ2-7; D remains ambiguous. CDR1 is SGHAT, CDR2 FQNNGV, per germline. CDR3 length equals 17 residues. Trimming took off 1 base at V and 4 bases at J, with 20 bases between the two ends. CDR3 bases: TGTGCCAGCAGCTTAGGATATGGGCAGGATAGGCCTTACGAGCAGTACTTC. This encodes CASSLGYGQDRPYEQYF.

The rearrangement joins TRBV5-1 to TRBJ2-3, with 10 bases that match TRBD1. This CDR3 has 14 residues. J was trimmed by 3 bases and V by 4 bases; bases with no gene match: 2. Germline loops: CDR1 SGHRS, CDR2 YFSETQ. In DNA, the CDR3 is TGCGCCAGCAGCCAGGGACAGGGGACAGATACGCAGTATTTT. Its translation: CASSQGQGTDTQYF.

This chain connects TRBV28 to TRBJ1-2; 7 bases fit TRBD1. Germline CDR1 is MDHEN and CDR2 is SYDVKM. The CDR3 runs to 12 residues. Trimming cost V 6 bases and J 4 bases; bases outside gene matches: 2. CDR3 sequence (DNA): TGTGCCAGCAGGACAGGGAGCTATGGCTACACCTTC. Amino acids: CASRTGSYGYTF.

The rearrangement uses TRBV7-3 and TRBJ2-3; 7 positions match TRBD2. The V gene end was trimmed by 5 bases and the J gene end by 6 bases; junction bases not matched to a gene: 5. The germline gives CDR1 SGHTA, CDR2 FQGTGA. This CDR3 contains 13 residues. The CDR3 loop reads CASSRSGDDTQYF. The CDR3, as DNA: TGTGCCAGCAGCCGGAGCGGGGACGATACGCAGTATTTT.

The chain carries TRBV9 and TRBJ2-5; the D gene is possibly TRBD1 (7 bases). Deletions cut 6 bases from V and 5 bases from J, with 20 bases between. The CDR3 is made up of 15 amino acids. Looked up from germline, CDR1 is SGDLS and CDR2 is YYNGEE. CDR3 residues: CASTPTPRGRETQYF. The DNA of the CDR3 is TGTGCCAGCACCCCCACCCCCAGGGGGAGGGAGACCCAGTACTTC.

Of note for this clone: The junction differs from germline at one of its ends, possibly a read error. The chain uses TRBV2 and TRBJ1-3; D is possibly TRBD1 (6 bases). The CDR3 runs 15 residues. Germline assignment: CDR1 SNHLY and CDR2 FYNNEI. The CDR3 reads CASSEGTYSGNTIYF. DNA of the CDR3: TGTGCCAGCAGCGAAGGGACATACTCTGGAAACACCATATATTTT.

This clone was seen more than once but under ten times. This chain links TRBV18 with TRBJ2-5; no definite D call. Germline assignment: CDR1 KGHSH and CDR2 LQKENI. The germline V and J ends were trimmed by 2 bases and 0 bases, with 7 bases remaining between them. There are 14 residues in the CDR3. CDR3 protein: CASSPGGNQETQYF. The CDR3 DNA follows: TGTGCCAGCTCACCAGGCGGAAACCAAGAGACCCAGTACTTC.

The rearrangement links TRBV15 to TRBJ1-2, with TRBD1 matching over 7 bases. The CDR3 runs 14 residues. The ends lost 1 base at V and 8 bases at J; junction bases unmatched: 7. The germline CDR1 and CDR2 sequences are LNHNV and YYDKDF (reference sequence). The CDR3 sequence is CATSRGAGGRGYTF. In DNA, the CDR3 is TGTGCCACCAGCAGAGGAGCAGGGGGAAGGGGCTACACCTTC.

The genes are TRBV19 and TRBJ2-7; D may be TRBD1 (6 bases). V was clipped by 3 bases and J by 2 bases, with 8 bases between them. This CDR3 is 13 amino acids long. Germline V gene lookup returns CDR1 LNHDA and CDR2 SQIVND (reference sequence). The CDR3 here is CASSIGTPYEQYF. The CDR3 DNA is TGTGCCAGTAGTATTGGGACACCCTACGAGCAGTACTTC.

This clone was detected a few times. This chain joins TRBV28 and TRBJ1-5; D is ambiguous. Trimming took off 7 bases at V and 6 bases at J, with 16 bases between the two ends. The CDR3 has 14 amino acids. CDR1 is MDHEN, CDR2 SYDVKM, per germline. In nucleotides, the CDR3 is TGTGCCAGCAAGGTAGGAACAGCTGGTCAGCCCCAGCATTTT. Translation: CASKVGTAGQPQHF.

The CDR3 DNA reads as TGTGCCAGCAGCGCCGGGACAGCCTCTTCGGATGAGCAGTTCTTC. Its protein is CASSAGTASSDEQFF. The rearrangement joins TRBV7-3 to TRBJ2-1; 7 bases agree with TRBD1. This CDR3 spans 15 amino acids. V trimming: 5 bases; J trimming: 8 bases; junction bases outside the gene matches: 12. Per germline, CDR1 SGHTA and CDR2 FQGTGA.

The V and J genes are TRBV7-2 and TRBJ1-4; TRBD1 aligns across 8 bases. V lost 1 base, J lost 7 bases, and 2 bases stayed unmatched. This CDR3 contains 14 residues. Looked up from germline, CDR1 is SGHTA and CDR2 is FQGNSA. This CDR3 is CASSLGTGSEKLFF. The CDR3 DNA follows: TGTGCCAGCAGCTTAGGGACAGGGAGTGAAAAACTGTTTTTT.